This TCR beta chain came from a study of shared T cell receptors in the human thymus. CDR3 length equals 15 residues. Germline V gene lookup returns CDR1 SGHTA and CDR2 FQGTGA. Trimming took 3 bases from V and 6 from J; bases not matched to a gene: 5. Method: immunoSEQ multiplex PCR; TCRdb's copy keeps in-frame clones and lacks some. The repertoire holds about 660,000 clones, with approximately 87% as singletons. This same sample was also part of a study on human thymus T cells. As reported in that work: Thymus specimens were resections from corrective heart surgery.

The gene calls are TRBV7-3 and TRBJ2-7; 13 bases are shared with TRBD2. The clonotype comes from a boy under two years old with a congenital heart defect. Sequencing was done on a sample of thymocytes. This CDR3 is CASSFRGLAGAEQYF. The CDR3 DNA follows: TGTGCCAGCAGCTTTCGAGGACTAGCGGGAGCCGAGCAGTACTTC.